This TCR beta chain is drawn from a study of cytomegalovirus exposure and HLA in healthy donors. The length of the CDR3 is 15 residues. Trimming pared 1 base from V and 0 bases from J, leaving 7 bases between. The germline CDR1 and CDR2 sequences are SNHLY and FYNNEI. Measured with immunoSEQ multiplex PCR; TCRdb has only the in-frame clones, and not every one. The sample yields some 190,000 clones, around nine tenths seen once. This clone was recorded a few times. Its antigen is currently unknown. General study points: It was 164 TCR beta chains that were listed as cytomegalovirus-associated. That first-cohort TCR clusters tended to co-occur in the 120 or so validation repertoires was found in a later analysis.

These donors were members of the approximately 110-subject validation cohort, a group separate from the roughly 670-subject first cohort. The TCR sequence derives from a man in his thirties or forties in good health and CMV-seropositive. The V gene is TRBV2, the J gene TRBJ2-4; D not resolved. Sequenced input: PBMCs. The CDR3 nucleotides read TGTGCCAGCAGTGAAGGGGATCTAGCCAAAAACATTCAGTACTTC. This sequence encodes CASSEGDLAKNIQYF.